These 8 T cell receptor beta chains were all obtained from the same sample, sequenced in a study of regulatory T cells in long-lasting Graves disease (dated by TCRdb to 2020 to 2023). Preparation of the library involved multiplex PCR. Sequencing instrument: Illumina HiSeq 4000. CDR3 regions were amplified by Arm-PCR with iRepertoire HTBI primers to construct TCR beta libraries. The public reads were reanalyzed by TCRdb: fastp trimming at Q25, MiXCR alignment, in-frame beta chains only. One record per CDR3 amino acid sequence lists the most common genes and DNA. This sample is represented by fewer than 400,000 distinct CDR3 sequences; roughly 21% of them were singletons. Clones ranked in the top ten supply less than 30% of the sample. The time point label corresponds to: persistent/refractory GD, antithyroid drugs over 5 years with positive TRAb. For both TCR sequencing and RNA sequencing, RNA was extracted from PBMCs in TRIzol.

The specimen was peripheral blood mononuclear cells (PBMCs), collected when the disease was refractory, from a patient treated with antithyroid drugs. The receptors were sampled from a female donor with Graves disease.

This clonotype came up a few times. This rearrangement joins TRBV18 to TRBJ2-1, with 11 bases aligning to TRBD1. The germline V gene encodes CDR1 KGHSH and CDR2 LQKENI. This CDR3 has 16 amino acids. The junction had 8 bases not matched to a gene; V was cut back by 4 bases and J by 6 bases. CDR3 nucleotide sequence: TGTGCCAGCTCACACCGGGCCGGGACAGGGGGCAATGAGCAGTTCTTC. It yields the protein CASSHRAGTGGNEQFF.

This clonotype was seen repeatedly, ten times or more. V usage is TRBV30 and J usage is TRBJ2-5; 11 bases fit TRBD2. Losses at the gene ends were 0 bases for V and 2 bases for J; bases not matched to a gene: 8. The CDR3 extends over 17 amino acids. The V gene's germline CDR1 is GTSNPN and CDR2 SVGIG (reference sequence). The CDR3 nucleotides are TGTGCCTGGAGTGTAAGGCGGACTAGCGGGTCTCAAGAGACCCAGTACTTC. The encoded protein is CAWSVRRTSGSQETQYF.

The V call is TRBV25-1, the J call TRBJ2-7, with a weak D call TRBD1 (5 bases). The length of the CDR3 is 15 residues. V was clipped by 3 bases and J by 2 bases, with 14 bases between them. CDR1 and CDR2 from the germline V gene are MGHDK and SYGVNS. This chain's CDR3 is CASSDRGVRAYEQYF. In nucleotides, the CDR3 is TGTGCCAGCAGTGATAGGGGTGTAAGAGCCTACGAGCAGTACTTC.

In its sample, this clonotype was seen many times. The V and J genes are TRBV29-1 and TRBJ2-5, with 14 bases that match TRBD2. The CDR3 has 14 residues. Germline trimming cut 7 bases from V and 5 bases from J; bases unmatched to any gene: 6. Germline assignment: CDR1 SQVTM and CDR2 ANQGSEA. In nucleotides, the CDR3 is TGCAGCGCCGGACTAGCGGGAGGACGGGAGACCCAGTACTTC. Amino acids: CSAGLAGGRETQYF.

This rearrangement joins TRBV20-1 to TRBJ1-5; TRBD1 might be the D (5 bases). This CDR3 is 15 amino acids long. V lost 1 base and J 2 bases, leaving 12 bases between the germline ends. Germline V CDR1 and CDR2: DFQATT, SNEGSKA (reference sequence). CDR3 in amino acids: CSARVPLGGNQPQHF. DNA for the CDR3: TGCAGTGCTAGAGTGCCCTTAGGGGGCAATCAGCCCCAGCATTTT.

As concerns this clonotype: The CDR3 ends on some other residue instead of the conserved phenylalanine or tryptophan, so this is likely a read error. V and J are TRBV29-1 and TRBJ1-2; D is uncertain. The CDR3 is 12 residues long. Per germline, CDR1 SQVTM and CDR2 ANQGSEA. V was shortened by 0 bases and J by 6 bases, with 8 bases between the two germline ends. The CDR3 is CSVEDIMDGYTS. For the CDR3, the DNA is TGCAGCGTTGAAGACATTATGGATGGCTACACCTCC.

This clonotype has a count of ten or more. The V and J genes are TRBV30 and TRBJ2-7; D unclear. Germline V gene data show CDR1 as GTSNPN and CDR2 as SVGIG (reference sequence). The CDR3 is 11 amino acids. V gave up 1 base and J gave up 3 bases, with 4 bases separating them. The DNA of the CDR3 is TGTGCCTGGAGTGGGAGCTACGAGCAGTACTTC. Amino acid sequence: CAWSGSYEQYF.

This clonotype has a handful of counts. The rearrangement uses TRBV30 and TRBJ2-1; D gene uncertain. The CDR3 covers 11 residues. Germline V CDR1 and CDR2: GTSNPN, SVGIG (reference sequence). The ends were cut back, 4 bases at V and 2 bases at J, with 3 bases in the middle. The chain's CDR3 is CAWTAYNEQFF. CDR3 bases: TGTGCCTGGACAGCCTACAATGAGCAGTTCTTC.